These 18 T cell receptor beta chains were sequenced from one sample in a study of vaccination and CD4 T cells after COVID-19. Stated treatment: approximately nine-day PBMC culture with coronavirus spike peptide pools or control peptides (ViraFEST assay). An Oncomine TCR Beta short-read assay was used to sequence the DNA from cultured CD4+ T cells. TCRdb called the PCR reads again in MiXCR, with one record for every CDR3 protein. The sample carries some 12,000 distinct CDR3 sequences, roughly 68% recorded once. No antigens are known for them. The sample here was CD4+ T cells from blood, cultured in vitro, taken before SARS-CoV-2 vaccination. The receptors originated from a human donor who had recovered from COVID-19.

V gene TRBV5-1 combines with J gene TRBJ2-3; 7 bases agree with TRBD1. The germline V gene has CDR1 SGHRS and CDR2 YFSETQ. CDR3 length: 16 amino acids. V gave up 4 bases and J gave up 1 base; unmatched junction bases: 9. CDR3 sequence: CASSPPRQGGTDTQYF. The CDR3 DNA reads TGCGCCAGCAGCCCACCCAGACAGGGTGGCACAGATACGCAGTATTTT.

The V and J genes are TRBV6-1 and TRBJ2-5, with TRBD1 identical over 9 bases. In germline, CDR1 is MNHNS, CDR2 SASEGT. The V and J ends lost 6 bases and 4 bases, in that order; junction bases with no gene match: 6. CDR3 length: 14 residues. CDR3 in amino acids: CASRRDRVIETQYF. Written as DNA, the CDR3 is TGTGCCAGCAGGCGGGACAGGGTGATAGAGACCCAGTACTTC.

The sample holds a few counts of this clonotype. Germline is not matched at one junction end, which may reflect a read error. V usage is TRBV7-7 and J usage is TRBJ2-2; 13 nucleotides align to TRBD2. CDR3 length: 17 amino acids. Germline values: CDR1 SSHAT, CDR2 FNYEAQ (reference sequence). This chain's CDR3 is CASSQLGLAGNTGELFF. CDR3 bases: TGTGCTAGCAGCCAGCTGGGACTAGCGGGAAACACCGGGGAGCTGTTTTTT. Drawing the rest from reference TRBV7-7 and TRBJ2-2, the complete variable domain is GAGVSQSPRYKVTKRGQDVTLRCDPISSHATLYWYQQALGQGPEFLTYFNYEAQPDKSGLPSDRFSAERPEGSISTLTIQRTEQRDSAMYRCASSQLGLAGNTGELFFGEGSRLTVL.

This chain joins TRBV20-1 and TRBJ2-3, with D perhaps TRBD2 (5 bases). The CDR3 runs 16 residues. The germline V gene has CDR1 DFQATT and CDR2 SNEGSKA (reference sequence). V dropped 0 bases and J dropped 2 bases, with 15 bases sitting between them. The CDR3 DNA reads as TGCAGTGCTAGAGATTGGGAGATATCGAACACAGATACGCAGTATTTT. Its translation: CSARDWEISNTDTQYF.

This clonotype was recorded once. This chain connects TRBV10-3 to TRBJ2-1; possibly TRBD2 for D (6 bases). Between the trimmed V and J ends, which lost 5 bases and 4 bases, there was a span of 12 bases. This CDR3 spans 14 amino acids. The germline CDR1 and CDR2 sequences are ENHRY and SYGVKD. The CDR3 loop reads CAISSGEAYNEQFF. The CDR3 DNA reads as TGTGCCATCAGTTCGGGGGAGGCTTACAATGAGCAGTTCTTC.

V is TRBV6-5 and J is TRBJ2-1; 8 bases agree with TRBD2. Germline trimming cut 4 bases from V and 6 bases from J; bases unmatched to any gene: 8. The CDR3 spans 15 residues. Germline CDR1 reads MNHEY; CDR2 reads SVGAGI. CDR3 amino acids: CASSFPSSGVNEQFF. In nucleotides, the CDR3 is TGTGCCAGCAGTTTCCCCAGTAGCGGGGTCAATGAGCAGTTCTTC.

The chain recombines TRBV19 with TRBJ2-3; D may be TRBD1 or TRBD2 (6 bases each). The germline V and J ends were trimmed by 4 bases and 9 bases, with 14 bases remaining between them. Germline V gives CDR1 LNHDA, CDR2 SQIVND (reference sequence). The CDR3 spans 13 residues. CDR3 bases: TGTGCCAGTAGTACCTCCCGGAGGGGGACGCAGTATTTT. This translates into CASSTSRRGTQYF.

This clonotype was counted between two and nine times. The chain carries TRBV20-1 and TRBJ1-2; TRBD1 matches 7 bases. The CDR3 totals 16 residues. J gave up 1 base and V 6 bases, and 14 bases lay outside the gene matches. Germline values: CDR1 DFQATT, CDR2 SNEGSKA (reference sequence). As DNA, the CDR3 is TGCAGTGCCCACGGGGACAGAAATCAGAATAACTATGGCTACACCTTC. Amino acids: CSAHGDRNQNNYGYTF.

The V gene is TRBV12-3 or TRBV12-4, the J gene TRBJ2-5; tentative D call: TRBD1 (5 bases). CDR3 length: 15 residues. Trimming took 6 bases from V and 2 from J, leaving 16 bases between them. DNA for the CDR3: TGTGCCAGCAGACGATGGGGCGAGCCTCAAGAGACCCAGTACTTC. Protein product: CASRRWGEPQETQYF.

The chain recombines TRBV5-4 with TRBJ1-1; a possible D gene is TRBD1 (5 bases). Germline V gene sequence: CDR1 SGHNT, CDR2 YYREEE (reference sequence). The V gene lost 0 bases and the J gene lost 3 bases, with 9 bases spanning the gap. The CDR3 spans 14 residues. The CDR3 is CASSLVGVDTEAFF. The DNA of the CDR3 is TGTGCCAGCAGCTTGGTAGGGGTGGACACTGAAGCTTTCTTT.

This clonotype was recorded only once. The chain links TRBV18 to TRBJ1-5, with D tentatively TRBD1 (5 bases). The V gene's germline CDR1 is KGHSH and CDR2 LQKENI. The CDR3 contains 15 residues. Trimming cost V 1 base and J 5 bases, with 12 bases left between them. CDR3 DNA: TGTGCCAGCTCACCACAGCGACTAGGGGATCAGCCCCAGCATTTT. It is translated as CASSPQRLGDQPQHF.

This chain links TRBV12-3 or TRBV12-4 with TRBJ1-6; possible D gene TRBD1, 5 bases. V was shortened by 7 bases and J by 7 bases, with 11 bases between the two germline ends. This CDR3 spans 13 amino acids. The CDR3 coding sequence is TGTGCCAGCAAACCTGGGGCAAATTCACCCCTCCACTTT. Its protein product is CASKPGANSPLHF.

This chain connects TRBV5-4 to TRBJ2-5; D remains ambiguous. CDR1 and CDR2 from the germline V gene are SGHNT and YYREEE (reference sequence). This CDR3 is 14 amino acids long. V lost 4 bases and J 2 bases, leaving 12 bases between the germline ends. As DNA, the CDR3 is TGTGCCAGCAGCCAAGGTTTGGGGCAAGAGACCCAGTACTTC. It is translated as CASSQGLGQETQYF.

In this sample, this clonotype turned up a few times. The chain has TRBV7-9 and TRBJ1-2, with a weak D call TRBD1 (5 bases). In germline, CDR1 is SEHNR, CDR2 FQNEAQ (reference sequence). The CDR3 has 14 amino acids. V was clipped by 5 bases and J by 0 bases, with 10 bases between them. The CDR3: CASSHRRANYGYTF. CDR3 nucleotides: TGTGCCAGCAGCCACAGGAGAGCTAACTATGGCTACACCTTC. Combining the CDR3 with reference TRBV7-9 and TRBJ1-2 gives the whole variable domain DTGVSQNPRHKITKRGQNVTFRCDPISEHNRLYWYRQTLGQGPEFLTYFQNEAQLEKSRLLSDRFSAERPKGSFSTLEIQRTEQGDSAMYLCASSHRRANYGYTFGSGTRLTVV.

The chain combines TRBV7-9 with TRBJ1-1; 10 nucleotides line up with TRBD1. This CDR3 comprises 15 residues. The junction had 12 bases not matched to a gene; V was cut back by 5 bases and J by 9 bases. In germline, CDR1 is SEHNR, CDR2 FQNEAQ (reference sequence). For the CDR3, the DNA is TGTGCCAGCAGCGCACGACAGGGGGCAAGGGAAAAAGCTTTCTTT. It specifies CASSARQGAREKAFF.

In nucleotides, the CDR3 is TGTGCCAGCAGGCTTCGGTATCACGGGGGAGATAATTCACCCCTCCACTTT. As protein: CASRLRYHGGDNSPLHF. This chain joins TRBV27 and TRBJ1-6; TRBD1 might be the D (5 bases). V was clipped by 6 bases and J by 5 bases, with 20 bases between them. CDR3 size: 17 residues. Germline loops: CDR1 MNHEY, CDR2 SMNVEV (reference sequence).

The rearrangement links TRBV20-1 to TRBJ1-2; no reliable D call. Germline values: CDR1 DFQATT, CDR2 SNEGSKA (reference sequence). V was trimmed by 0 bases and J by 1 base, leaving 0 bases between them. The CDR3 spans 11 residues. In DNA, the CDR3 is TGCAGTGCTAGAGATAACTATGGCTACACCTTC. Translated, it gives CSARDNYGYTF.

This chain joins TRBV7-2 and TRBJ2-1, with 9 bases aligning to TRBD2. Germline trimming cut 4 bases from V and 2 bases from J; bases unmatched to any gene: 3. The CDR3 has 15 amino acids. CDR1 is SGHTA and CDR2 is FQGNSA in the germline V gene. The CDR3 region has the DNA TGTGCCAGCAGCTCGGGACTAGCACCCTACAATGAGCAGTTCTTC. This sequence encodes CASSSGLAPYNEQFF.